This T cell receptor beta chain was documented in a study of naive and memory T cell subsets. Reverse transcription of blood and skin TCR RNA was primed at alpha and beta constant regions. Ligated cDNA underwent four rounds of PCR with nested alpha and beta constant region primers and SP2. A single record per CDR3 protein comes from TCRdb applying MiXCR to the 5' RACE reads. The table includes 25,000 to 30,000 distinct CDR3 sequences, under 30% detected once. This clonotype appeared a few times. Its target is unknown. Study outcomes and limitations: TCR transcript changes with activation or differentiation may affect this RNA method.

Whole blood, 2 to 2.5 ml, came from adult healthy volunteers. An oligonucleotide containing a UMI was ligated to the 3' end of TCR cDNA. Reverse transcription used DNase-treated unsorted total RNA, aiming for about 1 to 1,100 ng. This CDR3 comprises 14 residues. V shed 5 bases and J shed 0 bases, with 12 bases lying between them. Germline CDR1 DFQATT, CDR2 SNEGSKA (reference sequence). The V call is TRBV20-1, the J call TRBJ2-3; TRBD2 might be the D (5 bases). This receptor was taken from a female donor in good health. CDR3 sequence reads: CSAGGAHSTDTQYF. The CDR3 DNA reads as TGCAGTGCTGGAGGAGCACACAGCACAGATACGCAGTATTTT.